This T cell receptor (beta chain) was retrieved from a study of blood T cell repertoires in COVID-19. Study overall: COVID-19 samples from acute and convalescent phases originated in the United States, Italy and Spain. Sample material is recorded as cDNA or gDNA derived from T cells, B-cell-depleted T cells, or PBMCs.

TCRdb's copy holds only in-frame clones and misses some; the assay was immunoSEQ multiplex PCR. The table shows a few hundred thousand clones, with around 87% occurring only once. The sequencing sample was made of peripheral blood. The source is a woman aged 50 to 65 who had recovered from COVID-19.

The CDR3: CSVVVREVTEAFF. CDR3 DNA: TGCAGCGTTGTCGTCAGGGAGGTCACTGAAGCTTTCTTT. This chain connects TRBV29-1 to TRBJ1-1; a possible D gene is TRBD1 (5 bases). Germline CDR1 and CDR2: SQVTM and ANQGSEA. Deletions cut 4 bases from V and 4 bases from J, with 13 bases between. CDR3 length: 13 residues.